The TCR beta chain under discussion was sequenced for a study of blood T cell repertoires in COVID-19. Study as a whole: Researchers got acute and convalescent COVID-19 samples from the United States, Italy and Spain. The analysed material was cDNA or gDNA that came from T cells, B-cell-depleted T cells, or PBMCs.

J gave up 2 bases and V 3 bases, and 2 bases lay outside the gene matches. This CDR3 spans 16 amino acids. Per the germline V gene, CDR1 is SGHRS and CDR2 is YFSETQ. Participants, 18 to 89 years old, spanned around 25 US areas. Each participant's cohort was designated according to participant-reported clinical history. TCRdb keeps only in-frame clones here, not all; method: immunoSEQ multiplex PCR. The repertoire holds fewer than 250,000 clones, with 80% to 90% as singletons. V gene TRBV5-1 combines with J gene TRBJ1-4; 12 nucleotides match TRBD1. Sequenced material: PBMCs or T cells enriched from blood (not recorded which). The TCR originated in a man aged 45-65 years who had been exposed to COVID-19. The CDR3 DNA reads as TGCGCCAGCAGCTGGGACAGGGGGCGCACTAATGAAAAACTGTTTTTT. This sequence encodes CASSWDRGRTNEKLFF.